This T cell receptor beta chain comes out of a study of cytomegalovirus exposure and HLA in healthy donors. In the case of this clone: As yet, its antigen is unknown.

PCR amplification relied on 60 Vbeta primers (plus 13 Jbeta primers). Profiling relied on immunoSEQ multiplex PCR, and the TCRdb table lists in-frame clones only, not all of them. This sample's clone table lists 150,000 to 200,000 clones. The V and J ends lost 2 bases and 2 bases, in that order; junction bases with no gene match: 11. From germline, CDR1 is SGHNT and CDR2 YYREEE (reference sequence). The CDR3 totals 17 residues. Findings of the study overall: Data from an earlier analysis indicated that most TCR beta V segments were productive either about 87% or about 30% of the time. HLA-A and HLA-B allele assignments for most subjects were reportedly predicted accurately using TCR beta sequences. In vitro, a few CMV-associated chains proved specific for CMV antigens. TCR beta sequences numbering fewer than 20,000 were associated with HLA alleles at 0.05 false discovery rate in a later analysis.

The clonotype originates from a woman aged 55 to 70 in good health and CMV-seronegative. The specimen sequenced was PBMCs. V is TRBV5-4 and J is TRBJ2-7; 9 bases are shared with TRBD2. CDR3 loop: CASSLNTGASGTYEQYF. The DNA of the CDR3 is TGTGCCAGCAGCTTAAACACCGGGGCTAGCGGGACCTACGAGCAGTACTTC.